This T cell receptor (beta chain) is drawn from a study of immune heterogeneity within non-small cell lung tumors. Whole-study findings and limits: Comparison across individual patients showed largely distinct high-frequency T-cell receptor beta clonotypes. There were identical dominant CDR3 beta clonotypes recurring across tumor sites within a patient, together with site-unique high-frequency clones.

Germline assignment: CDR1 KGHSH and CDR2 LQKENI. V shed 1 base and J 5 bases; nucleotides not matched to a gene: 3. The CDR3 is 15 amino acids. By share, this clonotype counts as medium-sized. Its antigen is as yet unknown. With 600 to 700 ng used per sample, the template was genomic DNA from bulk tumor. The authors collected several far-apart biopsies from each primary tumor during surgery. Untreated, newly diagnosed non-small cell lung cancer patients underwent curative surgery. Multiplex PCR amplified the TCR beta CDR3 region. Its first round ran for 10 cycles with 32 V and 13 J primers. TCRdb independently ran MiXCR on the multiplex PCR reads; one entry per CDR3 protein. The sample has a few thousand distinct CDR3 sequences; roughly 27% are singletons.

The source material was lung tumor tissue. The chain links TRBV18 to TRBJ2-4; the match to TRBD2 covers 9 bases. This TCR was recovered from a man between 60 and 75 years old with non-small cell lung cancer. The CDR3 DNA reads as TGTGCCAGCTCACCACGTCTAGCGGGACAAAACATTCAGTACTTC. Its translation is CASSPRLAGQNIQYF.